This T cell receptor (beta chain) was obtained from a study of post-analysis software for immune sequencing data. Whole-study results and caveats: When patients were compared with controls, a handful of TRBV segments were more frequent, TRBV5-6, TRBV5-1 and TRBV20-1 among them.

This CDR3 has 13 amino acids. Trimming cost V 3 bases and J 2 bases, with 5 bases left between them. Germline V lookup: CDR1 SEHNR, CDR2 FQNEAQ (reference sequence). This clonotype was found once. The antigen is undetermined. Unique molecular identifiers were built into the TCR beta cDNA libraries. TCRdb recomputed calls from the PCR reads with MiXCR, one row per CDR3 protein. The table has more than 500,000 distinct CDR3 sequences, around a third seen once; the top ten hold approximately 6%. This TCR came from a girl aged 2-17 years with multiple sclerosis. Sequencing was performed on blood. The rearrangement links TRBV7-9 to TRBJ1-5; D is unclear. In nucleotides, the CDR3 is TGTGCCAGCAGCTTTAACGGCAATCAGCCCCAGCATTTT. It specifies CASSFNGNQPQHF. Full variable domain (rest looked up from reference TRBV7-9 and TRBJ1-5): DTGVSQNPRHKITKRGQNVTFRCDPISEHNRLYWYRQTLGQGPEFLTYFQNEAQLEKSRLLSDRFSAERPKGSFSTLEIQRTEQGDSAMYLCASSFNGNQPQHFGDGTRLSIL.